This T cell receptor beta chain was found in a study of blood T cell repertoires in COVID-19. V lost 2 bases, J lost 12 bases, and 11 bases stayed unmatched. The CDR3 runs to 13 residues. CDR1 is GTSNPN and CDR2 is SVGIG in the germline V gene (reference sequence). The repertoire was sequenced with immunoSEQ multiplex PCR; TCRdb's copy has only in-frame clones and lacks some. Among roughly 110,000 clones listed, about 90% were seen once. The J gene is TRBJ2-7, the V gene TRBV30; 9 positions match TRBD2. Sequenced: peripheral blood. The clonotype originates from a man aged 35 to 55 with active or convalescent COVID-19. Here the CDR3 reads CAWSLSGSEGGYF. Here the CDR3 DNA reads TGTGCCTGGAGTCTTAGCGGGAGTGAAGGGGGGTACTTC.